The 32 T cell receptor beta chains below all came from one sample that was sequenced in a study of graft-versus-host responses after intestinal transplantation. Plating of some 200,000 CFSE-labeled responder cells was done together with some 200,000 irradiated, violet-dye-labeled stimulator cells. Assay used: immunoSEQ multiplex PCR; TCRdb lists only in-frame clones, some missing. Here the sample spans about 12,000 clones, roughly 30% being singletons. Material: alloreactive CD8+ T cells from a mixed lymphocyte reaction culture, obtained before intestinal transplant. Regarding subset: CFSE-low proliferating T cells sorted from roughly six-day pre-transplant mixed lymphocyte reaction (GvH or HvG direction). The receptors were sampled from a human patient who received an intestinal transplant.

The chain has TRBV11-3 and TRBJ1-2; TRBD1 matches 9 bases. The J segment lost 2 bases and the V segment lost 3 bases, leaving 4 bases of the junction unmatched. Per germline, CDR1 SGHNT and CDR2 YENEEA. CDR3 length: 15 amino acids. The CDR3 coding sequence is TGTGCCAGCAGCTTCGGGACAGGGTCGAACTATGGCTACACCTTC. Translating gives CASSFGTGSNYGYTF. The full variable domain, with the rest looked up from reference TRBV11-3 and TRBJ1-2, is EAGVVQSPRYKIIEKKQPVAFWCNPISGHNTLYWYLQNLGQGPELLIRYENEEAVDDSQLPKDRFSAERLKGVDSTLKIQPAELGDSAVYLCASSFGTGSNYGYTFGSGTRLTVV.

The rearrangement links TRBV2 to TRBJ2-5; 10 nucleotides align to TRBD2. V trimming: 6 bases; J trimming: 5 bases; junction bases outside the gene matches: 9. CDR1 is SNHLY and CDR2 is FYNNEI in the germline V gene. CDR3 size: 15 residues. DNA for the CDR3: TGTGCCAGCAGAAAGACCCTAGCGGGAGAGGAGACCCAGTACTTC. Encoded protein: CASRKTLAGEETQYF.

This clone qualifies as large. The V gene is TRBV4-1, the J gene TRBJ2-7; TRBD1 agrees at 7 bases. The CDR3 contains 14 residues. The V gene end was trimmed by 5 bases and the J gene end by 3 bases; junction bases not matched to a gene: 7. Germline V gives CDR1 MGHRA, CDR2 YSYEKL. The CDR3 DNA is TGCGCCAGCAGCTCAACTTCAGGGGGCTACGAGCAGTACTTC. It is translated as CASSSTSGGYEQYF.

This clone came up a few times. The V call is TRBV27, the J call TRBJ1-5, with TRBD1 matching 8 bases. This CDR3 contains 15 residues. J gave up 3 bases and V 5 bases, and 6 bases lay outside the gene matches. Germline V gene sequence: CDR1 MNHEY, CDR2 SMNVEV (reference sequence). The CDR3: CASSPRTGINQPQHF. CDR3 coding DNA: TGTGCCAGCAGTCCTCGGACAGGGATCAATCAGCCCCAGCATTTT.

This clone ranks as medium-sized. The V gene is TRBV14, the J gene TRBJ1-1; D not resolved. Germline CDR1 and CDR2: SGHDN and FVKESK. This CDR3 is 13 amino acids long. V lost 0 bases to trimming and J lost 5 bases, with 7 bases between them. CDR3: CASSQDGGTEAFF. CDR3 DNA: TGTGCCAGCAGCCAAGATGGCGGGACTGAAGCTTTCTTT.

The chain carries TRBV10-1 and TRBJ1-2; D is unclear. V lost 5 bases, J lost 4 bases, and 23 bases lay in between. Germline V gene lookup returns CDR1 WNHNN and CDR2 SYGVQD (reference sequence). This CDR3 comprises 17 residues. CDR3 sequence reads: CASSRPEGSRKTYGYTF. The CDR3 DNA follows: TGCGCCAGCAGTAGGCCTGAAGGATCGCGAAAGACCTATGGCTACACCTTC.

This clone was seen only a few times. CDR3 sequence: CASSLAGRSSDSPLHF. The CDR3 DNA reads as TGTGCCAGCAGCTTGGCAGGGAGGAGCTCTGATTCACCCCTCCACTTT. The chain is built from TRBV13 and TRBJ1-6; tentative D call: TRBD1 (5 bases). V was clipped by 3 bases and J by 8 bases, with 17 bases between them. CDR1 PRHDT and CDR2 FYEKMQ come from the germline V gene (reference sequence). The CDR3 contains 16 residues.

A few counts support this clone. The chain couples TRBV4-1 to TRBJ2-4, with D possibly matching TRBD1 (7 bases). CDR1 is MGHRA, CDR2 YSYEKL, per germline. Trimming removed 3 bases at V and 14 bases at J, with 17 bases between. The CDR3 covers 13 residues. This CDR3 reads CASSQVLAGQKYF. CDR3 DNA sequence: TGCGCCAGCAGCCAGGTTTTGGCGGGACAGAAGTACTTC.

Only a few counts were recorded for this clone. The chain joins TRBV4-1 to TRBJ1-4; the D gene is possibly TRBD1 (6 bases). Germline CDR1 MGHRA, CDR2 YSYEKL. The CDR3 extends over 15 amino acids. The ends were cut back, 4 bases at V and 5 bases at J, with 14 bases in the middle. The CDR3 sequence: CASSRRTVLNEKLFF. The CDR3 bases are TGCGCCAGCAGCCGGCGGACAGTTCTCAATGAAAAACTGTTTTTT.

This clone showed up just a few times. The chain couples TRBV6-5 to TRBJ2-1; 9 bases are shared with TRBD1. The J segment lost 5 bases and the V segment lost 2 bases, leaving 1 base of the junction unmatched. Germline CDR1 and CDR2: MNHEY and SVGAGI. This CDR3 is built from 14 residues. In nucleotides, the CDR3 is TGTGCCAGCAGTTACGGGACAGGGCACAATGAGCAGTTCTTC. Translating gives CASSYGTGHNEQFF.

This clone has just a few counts. The genes are TRBV27 and TRBJ2-5; TRBD2 agrees at 12 bases. CDR3 size: 17 residues. The V segment lost 4 bases and the J segment 0 bases; nucleotides outside the gene matches: 6. Germline V lookup: CDR1 MNHEY, CDR2 SMNVEV (reference sequence). The CDR3 nucleotides read TGTGCCAGCAGTTCCTCCGGGACTAGCGGGTACCAAGAGACCCAGTACTTC. It encodes CASSSSGTSGYQETQYF.

The rearrangement joins TRBV6-8 to TRBJ2-7, with D perhaps matching TRBD1 (5 bases). Germline CDR1 and CDR2: MNHGY and SAAAGT. V shed 5 bases and J shed 5 bases, with 13 bases lying between them. This CDR3 spans 13 amino acids. CDR3 DNA: TGTGCCAGCAGTCTCTCTTGGGGCGACGAGCAGTACTTC. It encodes CASSLSWGDEQYF.

DNA for the CDR3: TGTGCCAGCAGGCCCGAAGGACAGGGGGCTGTTGGCTACACCTTC. Protein sequence: CASRPEGQGAVGYTF. V gene TRBV6-4 combines with J gene TRBJ1-2; 11 bases are a match to TRBD1. The V gene end was trimmed by 6 bases and the J gene end by 7 bases; junction bases not matched to a gene: 10. The CDR3 contains 15 residues. From germline, CDR1 is MRHNA and CDR2 SNTAGT.

By proportion, this clone is medium-sized. The rearrangement joins TRBV30 to TRBJ1-3, with 8 positions matching TRBD1. CDR3 size: 13 residues. Germline assignment: CDR1 GTSNPN and CDR2 SVGIG (reference sequence). The junction had 4 bases not matched to a gene; V was cut back by 1 base and J by 8 bases. CDR3 DNA sequence: TGTGCCTGGAGTGAAGGGACAGGACACACCATATATTTT. It yields the protein CAWSEGTGHTIYF.

This clone was counted only a few times. The gene calls are TRBV7-7 and TRBJ2-7; no definite D call. Between the trimmed V and J ends, which lost 5 bases and 3 bases, there was a span of 11 bases. The CDR3 runs 13 residues. CDR1 is SSHAT and CDR2 is FNYEAQ in the germline V gene (reference sequence). CDR3 loop: CASSPNGGYEQYF. CDR3 coding DNA: TGTGCCAGCAGCCCTAATGGTGGCTACGAGCAGTACTTC.

A few counts support this clone. V and J are TRBV5-4 and TRBJ2-7, with D possibly being TRBD1 or TRBD2 (5 bases each). The CDR3 consists of 15 residues. Germline CDR1 and CDR2: SGHNT and YYREEE (reference sequence). The V gene lost 4 bases and the J gene lost 2 bases, with 16 bases spanning the gap. The CDR3 region is CASSQFGTYTYEQYF. DNA of the CDR3: TGTGCCAGCAGCCAGTTCGGGACCTATACCTACGAGCAGTACTTC.

This clone was counted once. The J gene is TRBJ2-7, the V gene TRBV27; D remains ambiguous. Trimming took off 7 bases at V and 0 bases at J, with 13 bases between the two ends. The length of the CDR3 is 14 residues. The germline V gene has CDR1 MNHEY and CDR2 SMNVEV (reference sequence). As DNA, the CDR3 is TGTGCCAGCACCGTGACGAGTTCCTCCTACGAGCAGTACTTC. Translation: CASTVTSSSYEQYF.

The chain recombines TRBV13 with TRBJ2-2; D not resolved. Trimming pared 2 bases from V and 0 bases from J, leaving 7 bases between. This CDR3 contains 15 residues. The V gene's germline CDR1 is PRHDT and CDR2 FYEKMQ (reference sequence). CDR3 protein: CASSLRGPNTGELFF. DNA for the CDR3: TGTGCCAGCAGCTTACGTGGACCGAACACCGGGGAGCTGTTTTTT.

The V and J genes are TRBV27 and TRBJ2-1, with D uncertain. Between the trimmed V and J ends, which lost 3 bases and 0 bases, there was a span of 3 bases. The CDR3 extends over 13 amino acids. CDR1 MNHEY and CDR2 SMNVEV come from the germline V gene (reference sequence). CDR3: CASSLVSYNEQFF. The CDR3 DNA reads TGTGCCAGCAGTTTGGTCTCCTACAATGAGCAGTTCTTC.

The sample holds a few counts of this clone. The gene calls are TRBV7-9 and TRBJ1-4; D is ambiguous. The germline gives CDR1 SEHNR, CDR2 FQNEAQ (reference sequence). With 1 base removed from V and 13 bases from J, the gap between germline ends came to 10 bases. The CDR3 runs 12 residues. The CDR3 is CASSLGGGRLFF. CDR3 sequence (DNA): TGTGCCAGCAGCTTAGGTGGCGGACGACTGTTTTTT.

The chain couples TRBV6-5 to TRBJ2-1; 7 nucleotides line up with TRBD1. J was trimmed by 5 bases and V by 5 bases; bases with no gene match: 9. The CDR3 is 15 residues long. Germline lookup yields CDR1 MNHEY and CDR2 SVGAGI. In DNA, the CDR3 is TGTGCCAGCAGTCCCGGGACAGCGTCGAACAATGAGCAGTTCTTC. It specifies CASSPGTASNNEQFF.

V usage is TRBV6-5 and J usage is TRBJ1-3, with 8 bases identical to TRBD1. V shed 4 bases and J 2 bases; nucleotides not matched to a gene: 7. This CDR3 has 16 amino acids. CDR1 MNHEY and CDR2 SVGAGI come from the germline V gene. DNA of the CDR3: TGTGCCAGCAGTTCGCCGACAGGGGAAGCTGGAAACACCATATATTTT. It codes for CASSSPTGEAGNTIYF.

This sequence joins TRBV4-2 and TRBJ2-1; D gene unclear. Germline CDR1 LGHNA, CDR2 YNFKEQ. V shed 5 bases and J shed 0 bases, with 11 bases lying between them. CDR3 length: 15 amino acids. CDR3 nucleotides: TGTGCCAGCAGCTTTGGCTCCTCCTCCTACAATGAGCAGTTCTTC. Its translation: CASSFGSSSYNEQFF.

This rearrangement joins TRBV7-9 to TRBJ1-2; 9 bases match TRBD1. The CDR3 totals 14 residues. CDR1 is SEHNR, CDR2 FQNEAQ, per germline (reference sequence). Unmatched junction bases numbered 10, after V lost 6 bases and J lost 8 bases. The CDR3 DNA is TGTGCCAGCAGTTCCGGGGACAGGGTGGAAGGCTACACCTTC. Translation: CASSSGDRVEGYTF.

The rearrangement links TRBV27 to TRBJ1-1; weak D call: TRBD1 (5 bases). This CDR3 is built from 15 residues. V gave up 1 base and J gave up 4 bases, with 13 bases separating them. CDR1 is MNHEY, CDR2 SMNVEV, per germline (reference sequence). This CDR3 reads CASSLFPRAITEAFF. CDR3 bases: TGTGCCAGCAGTTTATTCCCCAGGGCAATCACTGAAGCTTTCTTT.

The chain has TRBV7-9 and TRBJ1-1; no definite D call. The CDR3 totals 15 residues. V was cut by 5 bases and J by 2 bases, with 15 bases left in between. The germline gives CDR1 SEHNR, CDR2 FQNEAQ (reference sequence). The CDR3: CASSPPGSLNTEAFF. The CDR3 region has the DNA TGTGCCAGCAGCCCTCCGGGGAGCCTTAACACTGAAGCTTTCTTT.

The rearrangement uses TRBV7-8 and TRBJ2-7; 8 nucleotides match TRBD1. Germline V gives CDR1 SGHVS, CDR2 FQNEAQ. J lost 7 bases, V lost 5 bases, and 7 bases had no gene match. There are 13 residues in the CDR3. CDR3 nucleotide sequence: TGTGCCAGCAGCCCAGGGGGCTTGGGAGAGCAGTACTTC. This codes for CASSPGGLGEQYF.

V is TRBV9 and J is TRBJ2-1, with 14 positions matching TRBD2. Losses at the gene ends were 4 bases for V and 10 bases for J; bases not matched to a gene: 7. Germline loops: CDR1 SGDLS, CDR2 YYNGEE. The CDR3 runs to 15 residues. CDR3 bases: TGTGCCAGCAGCCCCGGGACTAGCGGGAGTTGGGAGCAGTTCTTC. Its translation is CASSPGTSGSWEQFF.

This clone has more than one count but fewer than ten. J is TRBJ1-5 and V is TRBV7-8; D unresolved. The V gene's germline CDR1 is SGHVS and CDR2 FQNEAQ. The V and J ends lost 1 base and 4 bases respectively, with 20 bases between them. CDR3 length: 18 residues. The CDR3 sequence: CASSLGIYGYAINQPQHF. DNA for the CDR3: TGTGCCAGCAGCTTAGGAATATATGGTTATGCCATAAATCAGCCCCAGCATTTT.

The chain links TRBV23-1 to TRBJ2-5; the match to TRBD2 covers 9 bases. TRBV23-1 is treated as an ORF (open reading frame) with a function not yet certain. V lost 0 bases, J lost 3 bases, and 5 bases stayed unmatched. CDR3 size: 16 residues. The CDR3 DNA sequence: TGCGCCAGCAGTCAATCAAGGGCGGGAGGGGAAGAGACCCAGTACTTC. It is translated as CASSQSRAGGEETQYF.

The chain links TRBV11-2 to TRBJ2-1; maybe TRBD2 (5 bases). Germline V CDR1 and CDR2: SGHAT, FQNNGV. Between the trimmed V and J ends, which lost 1 base and 6 bases, there was a span of 13 bases. The CDR3 consists of 15 residues. This CDR3 is CASSLGGEWSNEQFF. Written as DNA, the CDR3 is TGTGCCAGCAGCTTAGGGGGAGAGTGGAGCAATGAGCAGTTCTTC.

This clone occurred a few times. The chain joins TRBV7-9 to TRBJ2-7; D is undetermined. Looked up from germline, CDR1 is SEHNR and CDR2 is FQNEAQ (reference sequence). This CDR3 has 12 residues. Trimming shortened V by 1 base and J by 1 base, and 2 bases separated the two germline ends. The CDR3 region is CASSLVSYEQYF. The CDR3 nucleotides read TGTGCCAGCAGCTTAGTATCCTACGAGCAGTACTTC.